This T cell receptor beta chain was recorded in a study of blood T cell repertoires in COVID-19. Across the whole study: Samples taken during acute and convalescent COVID-19 were collected in the United States, Italy and Spain.

In the authors' workflow: Quantification of nucleated cells was approximated via reference gene primer amplification. The repertoire was sequenced with immunoSEQ multiplex PCR; TCRdb's copy has only in-frame clones and lacks some. V and J calls and clone size are those listed in that table; D and trimming were worked out from the DNA. The table has around 68,000 clones, about 91% seen once. Germline V CDR1 and CDR2: SGHTA, FQGNSA. V shed 3 bases and J shed 6 bases, with 14 bases lying between them. CDR3 size: 14 residues. This receptor was obtained from a woman aged 45-65 years with acute or convalescent COVID-19. The rearrangement links TRBV7-2 to TRBJ1-2, with no clear D. Sequencing input: peripheral blood. In nucleotides, the CDR3 is TGTGCCAGCAGCTTTCGCGGGGAACGAGATGGCTACACCTTC. Its protein product is CASSFRGERDGYTF.